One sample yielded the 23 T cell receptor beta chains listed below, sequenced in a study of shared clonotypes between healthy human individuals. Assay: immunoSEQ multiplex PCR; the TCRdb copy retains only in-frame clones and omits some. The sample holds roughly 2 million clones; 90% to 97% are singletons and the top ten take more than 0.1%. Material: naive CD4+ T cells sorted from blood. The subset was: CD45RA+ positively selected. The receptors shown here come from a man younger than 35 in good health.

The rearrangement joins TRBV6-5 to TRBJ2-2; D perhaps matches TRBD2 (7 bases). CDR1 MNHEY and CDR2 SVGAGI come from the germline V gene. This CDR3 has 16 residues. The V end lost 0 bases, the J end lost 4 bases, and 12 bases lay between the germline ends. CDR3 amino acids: CASSYSSGEGTGELFF. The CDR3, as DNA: TGTGCCAGCAGTTACTCCTCAGGGGAGGGCACCGGGGAGCTGTTTTTT.

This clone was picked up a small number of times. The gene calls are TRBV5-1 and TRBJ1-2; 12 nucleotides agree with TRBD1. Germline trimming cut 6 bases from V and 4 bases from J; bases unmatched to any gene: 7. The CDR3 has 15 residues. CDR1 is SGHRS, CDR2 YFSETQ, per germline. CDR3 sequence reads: CASNKGQGASYGYTF. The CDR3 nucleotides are TGCGCCAGCAACAAGGGACAGGGGGCAAGCTATGGCTACACCTTC.

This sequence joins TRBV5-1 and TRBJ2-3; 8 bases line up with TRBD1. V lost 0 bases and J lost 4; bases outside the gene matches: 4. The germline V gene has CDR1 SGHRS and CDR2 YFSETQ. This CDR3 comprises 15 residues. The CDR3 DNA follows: TGCGCCAGCAGCTTGGAGGACAGGGTTCCAGATACGCAGTATTTT. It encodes CASSLEDRVPDTQYF.

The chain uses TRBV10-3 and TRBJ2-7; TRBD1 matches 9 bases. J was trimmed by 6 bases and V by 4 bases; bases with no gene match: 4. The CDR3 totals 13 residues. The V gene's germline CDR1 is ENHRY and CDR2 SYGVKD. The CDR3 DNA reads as TGTGCCATCAGTGGGACAGGGGAGTCCGAGCAGTACTTC. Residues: CAISGTGESEQYF.

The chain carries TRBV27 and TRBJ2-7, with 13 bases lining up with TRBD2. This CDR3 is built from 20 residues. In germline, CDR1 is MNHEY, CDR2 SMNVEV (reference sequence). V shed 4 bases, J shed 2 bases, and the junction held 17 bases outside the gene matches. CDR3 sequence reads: CASSSGWTSGSEKGPYEQYF. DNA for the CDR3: TGTGCCAGCAGTTCCGGGTGGACTAGCGGGAGTGAGAAGGGGCCCTACGAGCAGTACTTC.

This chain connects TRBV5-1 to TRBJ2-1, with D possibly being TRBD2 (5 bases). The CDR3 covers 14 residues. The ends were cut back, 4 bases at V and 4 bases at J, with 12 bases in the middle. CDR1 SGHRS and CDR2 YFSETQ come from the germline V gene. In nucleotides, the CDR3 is TGCGCCAGCAGCCCCGGGATCCAGTACAATGAGCAGTTCTTC. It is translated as CASSPGIQYNEQFF.

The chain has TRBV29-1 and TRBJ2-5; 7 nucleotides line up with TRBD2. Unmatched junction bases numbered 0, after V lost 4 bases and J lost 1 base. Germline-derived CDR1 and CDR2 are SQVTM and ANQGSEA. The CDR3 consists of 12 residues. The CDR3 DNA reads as TGCAGCGTTGCTAGCGGCCAAGAGACCCAGTACTTC. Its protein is CSVASGQETQYF. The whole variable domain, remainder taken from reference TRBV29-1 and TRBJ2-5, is SAVISQKPSRDICQRGTSLTIQCQVDSQVTMMFWYRQQPGQSLTLIATANQGSEATYESGFVIDKFPISRPNLTFSTLTVSNMSPEDSSIYLCSVASGQETQYFGPGTRLLVL.

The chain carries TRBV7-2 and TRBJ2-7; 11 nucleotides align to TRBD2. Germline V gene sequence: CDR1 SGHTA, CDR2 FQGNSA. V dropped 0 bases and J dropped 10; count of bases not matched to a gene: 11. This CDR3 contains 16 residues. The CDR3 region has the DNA TGTGCCAGCAGCTTAGCCTCACTAGCGGGAGACTTCCCCCAGTACTTC. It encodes CASSLASLAGDFPQYF.

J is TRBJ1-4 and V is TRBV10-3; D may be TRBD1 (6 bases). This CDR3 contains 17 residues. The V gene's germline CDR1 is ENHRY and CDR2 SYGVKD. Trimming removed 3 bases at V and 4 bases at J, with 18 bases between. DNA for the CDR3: TGTGCCATCAGTGATTCGCAGGGGCAGGGCGGTAATGAAAAACTGTTTTTT. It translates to CAISDSQGQGGNEKLFF.

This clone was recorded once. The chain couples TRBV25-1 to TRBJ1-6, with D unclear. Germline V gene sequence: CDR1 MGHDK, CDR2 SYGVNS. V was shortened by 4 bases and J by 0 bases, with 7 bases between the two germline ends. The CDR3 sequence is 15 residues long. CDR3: CASSGLGSYNSPLHF. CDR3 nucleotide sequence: TGTGCCAGCAGTGGACTCGGCTCCTATAATTCACCCCTCCACTTT.

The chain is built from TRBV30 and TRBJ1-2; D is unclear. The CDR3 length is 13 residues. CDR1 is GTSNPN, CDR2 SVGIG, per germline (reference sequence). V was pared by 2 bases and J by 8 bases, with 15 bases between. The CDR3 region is CAWSSSLLGGYTF. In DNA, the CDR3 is TGTGCCTGGAGTTCCAGCCTTCTGGGGGGCTACACCTTC.

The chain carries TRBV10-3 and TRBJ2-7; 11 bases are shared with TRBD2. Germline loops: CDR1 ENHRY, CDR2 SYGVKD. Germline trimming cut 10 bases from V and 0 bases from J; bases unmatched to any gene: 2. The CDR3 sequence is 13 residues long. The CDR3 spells CATTSGGSYEQYF. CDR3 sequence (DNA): TGTGCCACTACTAGCGGGGGCTCCTACGAGCAGTACTTC.

In nucleotides, the CDR3 is TGTGCCATCCAGAATAGCGGGAGGGTCTACGAGCAGTACTTC. This encodes CAIQNSGRVYEQYF. The chain has TRBV28 and TRBJ2-7, with 11 positions matching TRBD2. The CDR3 is made up of 14 amino acids. V was pared by 10 bases and J by 3 bases, with 8 bases of the junction left unmatched. The V gene's germline CDR1 is MDHEN and CDR2 SYDVKM.

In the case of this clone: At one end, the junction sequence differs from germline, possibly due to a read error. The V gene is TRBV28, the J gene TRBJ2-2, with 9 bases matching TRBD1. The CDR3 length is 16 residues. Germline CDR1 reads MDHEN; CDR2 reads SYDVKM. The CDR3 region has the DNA TGTGCCAGCAGTTTCTCCGGGACAGGGAACCCCGGGGAGCTGTTTTTT. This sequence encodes CASSFSGTGNPGELFF.

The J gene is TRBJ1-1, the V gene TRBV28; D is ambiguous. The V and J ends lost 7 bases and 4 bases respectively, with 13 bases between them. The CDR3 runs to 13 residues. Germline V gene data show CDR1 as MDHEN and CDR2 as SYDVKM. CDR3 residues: CASTPQRPTEAFF. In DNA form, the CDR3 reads TGTGCCAGCACCCCCCAGAGGCCCACTGAAGCTTTCTTT.

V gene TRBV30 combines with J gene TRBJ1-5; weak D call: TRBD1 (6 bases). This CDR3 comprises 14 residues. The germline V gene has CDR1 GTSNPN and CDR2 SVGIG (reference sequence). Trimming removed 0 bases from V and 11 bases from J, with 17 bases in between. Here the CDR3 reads CAWSVLGAHGAQHF. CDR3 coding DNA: TGTGCCTGGAGTGTACTGGGGGCCCACGGGGCCCAGCATTTT.

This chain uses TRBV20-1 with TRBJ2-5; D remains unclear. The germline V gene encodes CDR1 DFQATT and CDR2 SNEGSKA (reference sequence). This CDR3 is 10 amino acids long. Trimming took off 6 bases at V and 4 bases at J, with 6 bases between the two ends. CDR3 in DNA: TGCAGTGCCACATCAGAGACCCAGTACTTC. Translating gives CSATSETQYF.

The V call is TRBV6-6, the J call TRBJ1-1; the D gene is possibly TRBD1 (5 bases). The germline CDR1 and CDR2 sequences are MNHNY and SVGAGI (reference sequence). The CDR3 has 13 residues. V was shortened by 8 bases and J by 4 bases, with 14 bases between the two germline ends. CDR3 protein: CASRLGEGTEAFF. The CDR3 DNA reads TGTGCCAGCCGGCTGGGGGAAGGCACTGAAGCTTTCTTT.

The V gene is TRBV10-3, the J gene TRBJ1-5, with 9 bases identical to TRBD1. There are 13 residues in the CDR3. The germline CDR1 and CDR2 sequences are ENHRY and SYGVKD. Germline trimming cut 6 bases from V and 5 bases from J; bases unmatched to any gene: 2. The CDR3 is CAIRRDRDQPQHF. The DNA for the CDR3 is TGTGCCATCAGGAGGGACAGGGATCAGCCCCAGCATTTT.

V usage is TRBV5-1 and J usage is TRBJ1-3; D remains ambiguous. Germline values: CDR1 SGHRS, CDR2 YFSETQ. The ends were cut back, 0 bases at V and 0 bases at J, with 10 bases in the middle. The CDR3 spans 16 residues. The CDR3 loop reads CASSLDSPYSGNTIYF. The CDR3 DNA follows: TGCGCCAGCAGCTTGGACAGCCCCTACTCTGGAAACACCATATATTTT.

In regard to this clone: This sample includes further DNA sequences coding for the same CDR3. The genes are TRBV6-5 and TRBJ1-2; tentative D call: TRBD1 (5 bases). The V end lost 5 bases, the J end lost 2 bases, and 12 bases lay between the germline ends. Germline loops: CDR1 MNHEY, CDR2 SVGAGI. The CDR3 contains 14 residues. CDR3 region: CASSPAGTNYGYTF. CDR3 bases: TGTGCCAGCAGTCCCGCGGGGACCAACTATGGCTACACCTTC.

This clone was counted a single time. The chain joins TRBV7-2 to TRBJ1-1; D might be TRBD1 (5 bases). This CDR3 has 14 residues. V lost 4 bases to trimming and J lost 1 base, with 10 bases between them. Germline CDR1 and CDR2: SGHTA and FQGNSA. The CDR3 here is CASSSFTGNTEAFF. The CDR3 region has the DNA TGTGCCAGCAGCTCATTCACAGGGAACACTGAAGCTTTCTTT.

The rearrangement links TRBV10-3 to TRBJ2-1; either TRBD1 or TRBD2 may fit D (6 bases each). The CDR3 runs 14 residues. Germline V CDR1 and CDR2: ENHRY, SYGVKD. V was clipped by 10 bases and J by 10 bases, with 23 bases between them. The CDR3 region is CASREPRTEREQFF. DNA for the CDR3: TGTGCCAGCCGGGAGCCGAGGACAGAACGCGAGCAGTTCTTC.